This T cell receptor (beta chain) was sequenced for a study of naive and memory T cell subsets. A UMI-containing oligonucleotide was joined by 3' ligation to the TCR cDNA template. Adult healthy volunteers gave 2.5 ml peripheral blood for whole-blood RNA. The germline V gene encodes CDR1 SEHNR and CDR2 FQNEAQ (reference sequence). The CDR3 covers 16 residues. V shed 8 bases and J shed 3 bases, with 19 bases lying between them. Amplification of ligated cDNA took four PCR rounds with SP2 and nested alpha and beta constant primers. TCRdb independently ran MiXCR on the 5' RACE reads; one entry per CDR3 protein. The profile covers approximately 52,000 distinct CDR3 sequences, with 4.7% appearing a single time and about 0.8% taken by the ten largest.

This sequence joins TRBV7-9 and TRBJ1-4; no firm D call. The receptor was isolated from a female donor in good health. CDR3 DNA: TGTGCCAGCGGATCGTCGAGGGAAGGAGCTAATGAAAAACTGTTTTTT. As protein: CASGSSREGANEKLFF.